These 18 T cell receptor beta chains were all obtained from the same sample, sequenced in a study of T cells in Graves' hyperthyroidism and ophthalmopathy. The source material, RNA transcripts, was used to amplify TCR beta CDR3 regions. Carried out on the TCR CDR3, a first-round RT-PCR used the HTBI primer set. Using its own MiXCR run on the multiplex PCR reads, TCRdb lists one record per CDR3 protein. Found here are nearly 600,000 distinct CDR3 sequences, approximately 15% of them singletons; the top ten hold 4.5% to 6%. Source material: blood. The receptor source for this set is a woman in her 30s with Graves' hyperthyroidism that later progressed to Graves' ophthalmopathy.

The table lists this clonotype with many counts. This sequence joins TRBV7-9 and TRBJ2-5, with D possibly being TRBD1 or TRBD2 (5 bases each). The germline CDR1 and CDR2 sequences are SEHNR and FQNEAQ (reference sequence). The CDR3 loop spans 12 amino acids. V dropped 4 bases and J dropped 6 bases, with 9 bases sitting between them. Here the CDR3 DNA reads TGTGCCAGCAGCTCTGGGGGTAAGACCCAGTACTTC. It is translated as CASSSGGKTQYF.

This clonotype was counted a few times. The CDR3 DNA follows: TGTGCCAGCAGTTTCAGGAAAAAACCCCTCCACTTT. It yields the protein CASSFRKKPLHF. V is TRBV12-3 or TRBV12-4 and J is TRBJ1-6, with no clear D. The V end lost 3 bases, the J end lost 12 bases, and 9 bases lay between the germline ends. CDR3 length: 12 amino acids.

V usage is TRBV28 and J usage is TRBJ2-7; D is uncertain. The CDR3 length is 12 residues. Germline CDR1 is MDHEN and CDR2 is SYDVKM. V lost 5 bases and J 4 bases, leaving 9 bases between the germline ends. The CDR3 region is CASSPNRYEQYF. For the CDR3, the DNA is TGTGCCAGCAGTCCCAACCGGTACGAGCAGTACTTC.

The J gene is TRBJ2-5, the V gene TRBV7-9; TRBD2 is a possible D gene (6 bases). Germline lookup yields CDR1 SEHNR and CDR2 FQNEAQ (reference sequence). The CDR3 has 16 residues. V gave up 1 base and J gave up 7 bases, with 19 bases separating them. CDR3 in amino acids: CASSLDPGTGVGTQYF. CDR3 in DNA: TGTGCCAGCAGCTTAGACCCGGGGACGGGAGTGGGGACCCAGTACTTC.

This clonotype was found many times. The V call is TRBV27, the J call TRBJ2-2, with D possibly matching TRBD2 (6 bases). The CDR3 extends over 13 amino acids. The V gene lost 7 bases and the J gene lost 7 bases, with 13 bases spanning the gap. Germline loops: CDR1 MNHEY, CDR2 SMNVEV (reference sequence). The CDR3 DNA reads TGTGCCAGCACCGGAGGGGAGATCGGGGAGCTGTTTTTT. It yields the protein CASTGGEIGELFF.

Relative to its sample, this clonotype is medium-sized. The CDR3 spells CASSLSGSSYNEQFF. CDR3 nucleotide sequence: TGTGCCAGCAGTCTTAGCGGGAGCTCCTACAATGAGCAGTTCTTC. The V and J genes are TRBV12-3 or TRBV12-4 and TRBJ2-1, with TRBD2 identical over 9 bases. V dropped 5 bases and J dropped 0; count of bases not matched to a gene: 2. The CDR3 runs to 15 residues.

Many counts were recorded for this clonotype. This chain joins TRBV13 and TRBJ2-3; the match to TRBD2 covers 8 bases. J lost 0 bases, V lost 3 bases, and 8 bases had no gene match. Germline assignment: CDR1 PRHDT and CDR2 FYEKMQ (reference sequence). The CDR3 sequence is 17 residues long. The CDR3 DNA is TGTGCCAGCAGCTTCTCAAAGCGGGGGCGTAGCACAGATACGCAGTATTTT. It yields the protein CASSFSKRGRSTDTQYF.

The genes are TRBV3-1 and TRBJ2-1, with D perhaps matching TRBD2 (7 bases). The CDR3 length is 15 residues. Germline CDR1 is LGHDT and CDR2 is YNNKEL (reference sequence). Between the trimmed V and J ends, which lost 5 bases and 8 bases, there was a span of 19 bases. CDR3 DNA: TGTGCCAGCAGCTACGGACTAGGGGGGAGGGATGAGCAGTTCTTC. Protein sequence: CASSYGLGGRDEQFF.

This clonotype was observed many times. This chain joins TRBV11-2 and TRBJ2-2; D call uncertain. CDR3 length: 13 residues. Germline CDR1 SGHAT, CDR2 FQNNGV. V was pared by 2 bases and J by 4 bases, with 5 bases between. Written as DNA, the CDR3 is TGTGCCAGCAGCTTACGGGCCACCGGGGAGCTGTTTTTT. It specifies CASSLRATGELFF. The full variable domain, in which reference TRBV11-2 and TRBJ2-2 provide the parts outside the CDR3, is EAGVAQSPRYKIIEKRQSVAFWCNPISGHATLYWYQQILGQGPKLLIQFQNNGVVDDSQLPKDRFSAERLKGVDSTLKIQPAKLEDSAVYLCASSLRATGELFFGEGSRLTVL.

This CDR3 reads CASGVLGPYEQYF. CDR3 nucleotides: TGTGCCAGCGGGGTCCTGGGGCCCTACGAGCAGTACTTC. The V gene is TRBV6-1, the J gene TRBJ2-7; possible D gene TRBD1, 5 bases. The CDR3 consists of 13 residues. Trimming took 8 bases from V and 2 from J, leaving 13 bases between them. Germline CDR1 and CDR2: MNHNS and SASEGT.

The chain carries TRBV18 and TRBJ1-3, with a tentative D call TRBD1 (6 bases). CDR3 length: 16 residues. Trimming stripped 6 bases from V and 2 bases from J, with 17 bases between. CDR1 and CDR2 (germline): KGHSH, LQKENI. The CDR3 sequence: CASSAVDSQTGNTIYF. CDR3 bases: TGTGCCAGCTCGGCAGTGGACAGCCAAACTGGAAACACCATATATTTT.

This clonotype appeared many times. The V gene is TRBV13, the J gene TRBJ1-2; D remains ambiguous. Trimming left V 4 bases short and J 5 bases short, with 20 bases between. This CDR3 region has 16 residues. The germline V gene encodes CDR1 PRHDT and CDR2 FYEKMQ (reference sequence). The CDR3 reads CASSSNGVGRPYGYTF. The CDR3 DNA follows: TGTGCCAGCAGCTCCAATGGGGTGGGCAGGCCTTATGGCTACACCTTC.

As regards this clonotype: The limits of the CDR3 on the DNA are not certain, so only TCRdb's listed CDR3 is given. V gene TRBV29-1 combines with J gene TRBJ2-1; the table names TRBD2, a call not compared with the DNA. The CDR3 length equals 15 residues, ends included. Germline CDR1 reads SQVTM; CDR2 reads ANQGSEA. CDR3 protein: CSVGPGLAGYGEQFF.

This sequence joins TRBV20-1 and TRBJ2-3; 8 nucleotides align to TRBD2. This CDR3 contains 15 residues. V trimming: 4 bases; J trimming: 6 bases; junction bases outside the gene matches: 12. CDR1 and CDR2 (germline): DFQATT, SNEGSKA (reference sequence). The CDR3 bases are TGCAGTGCTATCCCTTCGGCGGGAGGTTCCGATACGCAGTATTTT. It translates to CSAIPSAGGSDTQYF.

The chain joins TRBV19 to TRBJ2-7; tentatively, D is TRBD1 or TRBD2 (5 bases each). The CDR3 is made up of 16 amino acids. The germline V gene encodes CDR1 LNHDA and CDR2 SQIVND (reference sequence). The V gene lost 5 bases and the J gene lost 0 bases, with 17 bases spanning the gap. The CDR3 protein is CASSVTGGRSSYEQYF. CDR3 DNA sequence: TGTGCCAGTAGTGTAACAGGAGGCAGGAGCTCCTACGAGCAGTACTTC. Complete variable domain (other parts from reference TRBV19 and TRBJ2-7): DGGITQSPKYLFRKEGQNVTLSCEQNLNHDAMYWYRQDPGQGLRLIYYSQIVNDFQKGDIAEGYSVSREKKESFPLTVTSAQKNPTAFYLCASSVTGGRSSYEQYFGPGTRLTVT.

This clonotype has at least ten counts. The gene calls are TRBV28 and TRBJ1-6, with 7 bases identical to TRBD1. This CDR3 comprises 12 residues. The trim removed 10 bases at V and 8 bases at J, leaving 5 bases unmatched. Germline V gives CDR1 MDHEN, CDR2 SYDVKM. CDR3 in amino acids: CATLTGDSPLHF. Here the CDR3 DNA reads TGTGCCACACTCACAGGGGATTCACCCCTCCACTTT.

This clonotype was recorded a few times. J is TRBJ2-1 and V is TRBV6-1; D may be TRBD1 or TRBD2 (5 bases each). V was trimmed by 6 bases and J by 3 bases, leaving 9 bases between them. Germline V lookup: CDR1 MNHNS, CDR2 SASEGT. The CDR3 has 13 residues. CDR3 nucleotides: TGTGCCAGCAGGAGGGACGTCTACAATGAGCAGTTCTTC. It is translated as CASRRDVYNEQFF.

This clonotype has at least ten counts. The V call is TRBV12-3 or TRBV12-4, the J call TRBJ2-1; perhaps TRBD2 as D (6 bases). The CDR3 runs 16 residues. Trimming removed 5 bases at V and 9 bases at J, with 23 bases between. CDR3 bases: TGTGCCAGCAGTCCCCAGACTCCCACGGCGGGAAGTGAGCAGTTCTTC. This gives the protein CASSPQTPTAGSEQFF.